This T cell receptor beta chain was sequenced for a study of blood T cells in healthy people across ages (dated by TCRdb to 2014 to 2015). For the wider study: In model experiments, roughly one uniquely barcoded TCR beta cDNA molecule per two T cells was captured by template switching. Using deep sequencing normalized with unique cDNA molecular identifiers, the study measured how TCR beta repertoire diversity changes with age. Donors were grouped into four age groups: young (average 16 years), middle-aged (39), aged (roughly 62) and long-lived (approximately 78). To avoid experimental bias, donors of different ages were distributed randomly across sequencing lanes. For two donors (one aged 18 to 30 and one aged 80 or older), the study analyzed two additional independent replicas of 1 million unique cDNA reads from the same blood draw.

The roughly 42 donors, aged about 6 to 100 years, were systemically healthy Caucasian individuals from Russia. Each donor gave 8 to 10 milliliters of peripheral blood, collected into EDTA-treated Vacutainer tubes. Ficoll-Paque density-gradient centrifugation was used to isolate PBMCs, with at least 6 million obtained per sample. Trizol reagent was used to extract total RNA from the PBMCs, yielding at least 5.5 micrograms per sample. For every donor, flow cytometry on a PBMC aliquot measured the percentage of naive CD45RAhigh/CD27high T cells. Results the study describes overall, beyond this receptor: Observed TCR beta diversity per million T cells fell roughly linearly with age, and a significant reduction was already apparent by age around 39. Estimates of total diversity based on one million sequenced T cells were considered lower bounds and underestimates. Donor CMV infection status was unknown, potentially confounding age-related changes in expanded clonotypes. Because profiling used bulk unsorted PBMCs, naive and antigen-experienced compartments could not be compared conclusively. Observed TCR beta diversity correlated strongly with the percentage of naive T cells measured by flow cytometry. The long-lived group showed more naive CD4+ T cells, fewer expanded clones and increased TCR diversity than the aged group, suggesting age selection.

The method was 5' RACE. The instrument given in TCRdb is Illumina HiSeq 2500. The second PCR ran for roughly 7 to 11 cycles and used a J-beta primer mix along with a sample-barcoded 5' primer. Each TCR beta cDNA molecule received a unique molecular identifier from a template-switch 5' adaptor carrying 12 random nucleotides. Each sample yielded at least 3 million CDR3-containing paired-end reads. All of the RNA was converted into first-strand cDNA using the Mint cDNA synthesis kit, with a TRBC-specific oligonucleotide serving as the primer. Following uracil-DNA glycosylase treatment, all cDNA underwent a first 18-cycle PCR with the universal primers M1SS and BC2_uni_R. As for how the authors treated the data: Normalization of each sample was performed by random selection of 1 million high-quality reads, each carrying a distinct molecular identifier. Instead of being binned into consensus sequences, reads that shared molecular identifiers were thrown out. CDR3 identification, clonotype clustering and error correction used MiTCR with a Q25 quality threshold and the strictest error-elimination algorithm. A nonparametric unseen species model using Euler transformation provided a lower-bound estimate of total TCR beta diversity. In TCRdb, the public reads were trimmed at Q25 with fastp and aligned with MiXCR, with productive beta chains retained. When rows share a CDR3 protein, they turn into one entry using the most common DNA and genes. The V and J calls follow TCRdb's processing rather than the paper's. For this sample the table gives about 320,000 distinct CDR3 sequences, of which around 29% were detected only once. Around 30% of the sample goes to the ten largest clones.

From the cysteine through the phenylalanine, the CDR3 covers 14 amino acids. Of the read, only the CDR3 DNA is kept; its 42 bases are in frame from base 1. CDR1 ENHRY and CDR2 SYGVKD are derived from the germline V gene. After removal of 2 bases from V and 8 bases from J, the junction retains 5 bases not matched to a gene. This clonotype has more than one count but fewer than ten. Its antigen has not been determined. Base-call qualities are not available, and no considerably larger clone is one nucleotide away. This receptor was taken from a woman between 70 and 85 years old in good health. The receptor chain draws on TRBV10-3 and TRBJ2-2; TRBD1 lines up with 7 middle nucleotides. Sequencing used blood. Read as DNA, the sequence is TGTGCCATCAGTGAGCCGGGACAGTCAGGGGAGCTGTTTTTT. Translation gives CAISEPGQSGELFF.